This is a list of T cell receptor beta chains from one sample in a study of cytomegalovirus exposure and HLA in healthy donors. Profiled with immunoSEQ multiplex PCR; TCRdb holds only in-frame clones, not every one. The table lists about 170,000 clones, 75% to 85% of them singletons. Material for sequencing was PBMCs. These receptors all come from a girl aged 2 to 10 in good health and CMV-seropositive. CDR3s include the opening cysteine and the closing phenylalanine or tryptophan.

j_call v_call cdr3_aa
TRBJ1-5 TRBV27 CASSARDRGPGQPQHF
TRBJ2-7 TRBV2 CASSEYNDRTYEQYF
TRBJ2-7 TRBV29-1 CSVGRAGDTYEQYF
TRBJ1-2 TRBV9 CASSGHRGRFYGYTF
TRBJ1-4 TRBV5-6 CASSFGQGLRLFF
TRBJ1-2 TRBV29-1 CSVHPTGRRHGYTF
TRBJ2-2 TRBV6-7 CASSYSSGTRASTGELFF
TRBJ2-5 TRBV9 CASSVSTSGRMETQYF
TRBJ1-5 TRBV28 CASRGGIGDQPQHF
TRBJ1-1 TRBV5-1 CASSSLGQPEAFF
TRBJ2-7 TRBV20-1 CSAPDGDEQYF
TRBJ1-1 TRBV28 CASSLFLTITAEAFF
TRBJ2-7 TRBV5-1 CASSPPQRKRYEQYF
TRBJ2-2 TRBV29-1 CSVGGASGRSGELFF
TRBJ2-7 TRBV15 CATSRDRGLTPYEQYF